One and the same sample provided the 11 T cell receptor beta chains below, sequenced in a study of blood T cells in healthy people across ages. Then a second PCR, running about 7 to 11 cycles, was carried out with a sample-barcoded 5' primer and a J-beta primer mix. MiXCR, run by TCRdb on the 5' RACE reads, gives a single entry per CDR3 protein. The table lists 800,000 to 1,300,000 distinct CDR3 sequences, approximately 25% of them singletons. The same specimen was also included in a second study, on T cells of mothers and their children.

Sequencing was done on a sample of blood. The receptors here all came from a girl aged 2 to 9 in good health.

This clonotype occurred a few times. The CDR3 DNA is TGCAGCGTTGCCAGGACCCCGAACACCGGGGAGCTGTTTTTT. It yields the protein CSVARTPNTGELFF. The V gene is TRBV29-1, the J gene TRBJ2-2; the D is unclear. The CDR3 contains 14 residues. Germline CDR1 reads SQVTM; CDR2 reads ANQGSEA. Trimming pared 4 bases from V and 0 bases from J, leaving 9 bases between.

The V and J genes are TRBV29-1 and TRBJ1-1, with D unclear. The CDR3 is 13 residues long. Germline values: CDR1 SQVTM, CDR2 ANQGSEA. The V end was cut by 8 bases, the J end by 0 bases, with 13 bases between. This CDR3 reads CSILGAVNTEAFF. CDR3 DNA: TGCAGCATCTTAGGTGCCGTGAACACTGAAGCTTTCTTT.

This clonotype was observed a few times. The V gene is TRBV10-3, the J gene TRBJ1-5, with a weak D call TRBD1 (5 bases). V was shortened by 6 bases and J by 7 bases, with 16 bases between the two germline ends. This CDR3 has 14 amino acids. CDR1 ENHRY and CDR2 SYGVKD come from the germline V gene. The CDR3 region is CAIRKQGGEQPQHF. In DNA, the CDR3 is TGTGCCATCAGAAAGCAGGGAGGAGAACAGCCCCAGCATTTT.

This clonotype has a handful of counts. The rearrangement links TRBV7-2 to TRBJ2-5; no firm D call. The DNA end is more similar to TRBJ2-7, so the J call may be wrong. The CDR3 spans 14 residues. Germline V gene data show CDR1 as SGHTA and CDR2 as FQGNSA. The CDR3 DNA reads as TGTGCCAGCAGCCCCTTAGGAAAGTCCTACGAGCAGTACTTC. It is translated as CASSPLGKSYEQYF.

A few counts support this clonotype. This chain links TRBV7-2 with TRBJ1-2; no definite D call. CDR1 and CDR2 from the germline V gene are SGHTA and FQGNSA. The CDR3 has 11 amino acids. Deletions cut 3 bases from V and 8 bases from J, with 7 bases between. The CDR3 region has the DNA TGTGCCAGCAGCTTTGGAAGGGGCTACACCTTC. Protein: CASSFGRGYTF.

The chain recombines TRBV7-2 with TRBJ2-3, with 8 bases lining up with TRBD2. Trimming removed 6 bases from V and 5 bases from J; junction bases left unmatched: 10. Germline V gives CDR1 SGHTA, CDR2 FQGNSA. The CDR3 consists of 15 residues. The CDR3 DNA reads TGTGCCAGCAGTTCCCTAGCGGGTGTTGTAGATACGCAGTATTTT. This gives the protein CASSSLAGVVDTQYF.

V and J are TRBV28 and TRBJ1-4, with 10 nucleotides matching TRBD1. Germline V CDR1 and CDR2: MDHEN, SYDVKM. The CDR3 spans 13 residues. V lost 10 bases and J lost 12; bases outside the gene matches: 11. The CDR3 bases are TGTGCCATAGGACCGGGACAGGGGATTCAACTGTTTTTT. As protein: CAIGPGQGIQLFF.

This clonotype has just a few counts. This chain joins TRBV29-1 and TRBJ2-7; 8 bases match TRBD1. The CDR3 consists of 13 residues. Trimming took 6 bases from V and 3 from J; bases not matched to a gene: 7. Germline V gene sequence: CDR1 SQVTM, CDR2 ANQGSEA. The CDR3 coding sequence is TGCAGCGTACCGGGACAGGCGAACTACGAGCAGTACTTC. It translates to CSVPGQANYEQYF.

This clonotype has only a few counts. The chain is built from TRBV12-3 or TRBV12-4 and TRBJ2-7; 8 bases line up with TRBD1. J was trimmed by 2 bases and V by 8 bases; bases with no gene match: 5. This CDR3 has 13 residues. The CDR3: CASGQGWAYEQYF. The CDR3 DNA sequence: TGTGCCAGCGGACAGGGATGGGCCTACGAGCAGTACTTC.

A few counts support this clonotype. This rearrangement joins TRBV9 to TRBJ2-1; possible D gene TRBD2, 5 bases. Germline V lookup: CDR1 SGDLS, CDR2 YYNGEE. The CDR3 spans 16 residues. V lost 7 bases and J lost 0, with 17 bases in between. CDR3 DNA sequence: TGTGCCAGCTCCGTTGGCGGACTGGGCTCCTACAATGAGCAGTTCTTC. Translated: CASSVGGLGSYNEQFF. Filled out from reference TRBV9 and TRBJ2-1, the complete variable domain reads DSGVTQTPKHLITATGQRVTLRCSPRSGDLSVYWYQQSLDQGLQFLIQYYNGEERAKGNILERFSAQQFPDLHSELNLSSLELGDSALYFCASSVGGLGSYNEQFFGPGTRLTVL.

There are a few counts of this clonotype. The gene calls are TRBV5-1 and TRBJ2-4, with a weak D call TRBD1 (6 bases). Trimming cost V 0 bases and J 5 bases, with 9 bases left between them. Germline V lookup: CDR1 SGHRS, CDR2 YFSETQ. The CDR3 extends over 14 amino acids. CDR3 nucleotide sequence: TGCGCCAGCAGCTTGGCCGCAGGGGAAAACATTCAGTACTTC. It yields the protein CASSLAAGENIQYF.